The rows below give T cell receptor beta chains drawn from one sample of a study of T cell responses to AZD1222 COVID-19 vaccine. Profiled with immunoSEQ multiplex PCR; TCRdb holds only in-frame clones, not every one. This table has under 150,000 clones, about 94% appearing once. The sample in question was peripheral blood, obtained on day 0 of AZD1222 vaccination. All receptors derive from an adult in good health. Both conserved end residues are part of each CDR3. Each record gives: D gene, V gene, clone size, J gene, CDR3 DNA, CDR3 protein. A D gene is named only where the DNA matches it firmly. Clone size is given for some rows only: seen once, a few or many times, or a class if the clone is expanded.

-,TRBV9,-,TRBJ1-4,TGTGCCAGCAGCGCACAGGAGGAGTCTGAAAAACTGTTTTTT,CASSAQEESEKLFF
-,TRBV18,-,TRBJ1-5,TGTGCCAGCTCACCGGAAGGGGGACCGTCGCCCCAGCATTTT,CASSPEGGPSPQHF
TRBD2,TRBV6-2/TRBV6-3,-,TRBJ2-5,TGTGCCAGCAGCTCCCGAGCGGGGGCCGACCAAGAGACCCAGTACTTC,CASSSRAGADQETQYF
-,TRBV11-2,-,TRBJ1-6,TGTGCCAGCAGCCACCTTTTAAGCTCCTATAATTCACCCCTCCACTTT,CASSHLLSSYNSPLHF
TRBD1,TRBV23-1,-,TRBJ2-6,TGCGCCAGCAATCCGGGACAGGGACCCTCTGGGGCCAACGTCCTGACTTTC,CASNPGQGPSGANVLTF
-,TRBV5-1,-,TRBJ2-7,TGCGCCAGCAGCTTCGAATCTCTCTTACAGGGCTCCTACGAGCAGTACTTC,CASSFESLLQGSYEQYF
-,TRBV5-1,-,TRBJ1-1,TGCGCCAGCAGCTACCGGACAGCAGGGAACACTGAAGCTTTCTTT,CASSYRTAGNTEAFF
-,TRBV5-5,-,TRBJ2-5,TGTGCCAGCAGCTTAGGGGAAGAGACCCAGTACTTC,CASSLGEETQYF
-,TRBV2,-,TRBJ1-1,TGTGCCAGCAGCCTCTCCCAACAGACGAACACTGAAGCTTTCTTT,CASSLSQQTNTEAFF
-,TRBV27,once,TRBJ2-2,TGTGCCAGCAGTTCAGGGTGGGGGGCGTCCGGGGAGCTGTTTTTT,CASSSGWGASGELFF
-,TRBV5-1,-,TRBJ2-3,TGCGCCAGCACCCGGTTGGGAGATACGCAGTATTTT,CASTRLGDTQYF
-,TRBV5-1,-,TRBJ1-6,TGCGCCAGCAGCTTGTATCCCGGGGACCTGGATTCACCCCTCCACTTT,CASSLYPGDLDSPLHF
TRBD2,TRBV9,-,TRBJ2-3,TGTGCCAGCAGCAGGCTAGCGGGAGAAGATACGCAGTATTTT,CASSRLAGEDTQYF
-,TRBV6-5,-,TRBJ1-1,TGTGCCAGCAGTTCGGGGGTCGACACTGAAGCTTTCTTT,CASSSGVDTEAFF
TRBD1,TRBV19,-,TRBJ1-4,TGTGCCAGTAGTATGAGGGCAGGGGGCGCAACTAATGAAAAACTGTTTTTT,CASSMRAGGATNEKLFF
TRBD2,TRBV19,-,TRBJ2-7,TGTGCCAGTAGCACGGGACTAGCGGGGACCGAGCAGTACTTC,CASSTGLAGTEQYF
-,TRBV29-1,-,TRBJ1-5,TGCAGCGTTGGCAGGGAGGGCAATCAGCCCCAGCATTTT,CSVGREGNQPQHF
-,TRBV5-1,-,TRBJ1-4,TGCGCCAGCAGCTTGGCAGGGTCCGAGAGGAAACTGTTTTTT,CASSLAGSERKLFF
-,TRBV27,-,TRBJ2-7,TGTGCCAGCAGTGCTGGCCCGAACTACGAGCAGTACTTC,CASSAGPNYEQYF
-,TRBV27,-,TRBJ1-5,TGTGCCAGCAGTCCCAATAGCAATCAGCCCCAGCATTTT,CASSPNSNQPQHF
-,TRBV2,-,TRBJ2-3,TGTGCCAGCAGTGGAAGAGATCCAGATACGCAGTATTTT,CASSGRDPDTQYF
-,TRBV5-4,-,TRBJ2-2,TGTGCCAGCAGCACCAAGGTGGGACACTTCACCGGGGAGCTGTTTTTT,CASSTKVGHFTGELFF
-,TRBV6-5,-,TRBJ1-3,TGTGCCAGCCTCGGTCAGGGAAGAAGTGGAAACACCATATATTTT,CASLGQGRSGNTIYF
TRBD2,TRBV28,-,TRBJ2-3,TGTGCCAGCTCGGGTGGGGCTAGCGGGAGCACAGATACGCAGTATTTT,CASSGGASGSTDTQYF
TRBD2,TRBV7-2,-,TRBJ2-1,TGTGCCAGCAGCTGGCCACTAGCGGGGCTCAACAATGAGCAGTTCTTC,CASSWPLAGLNNEQFF
-,TRBV12-3/TRBV12-4,-,TRBJ2-7,TGTGCCAGCAGTTTTATCACCGGGGAGCAGTACTTC,CASSFITGEQYF
TRBD1,TRBV5-1,-,TRBJ1-1,TGCGCCAGCAGCTCCGGACAGGGGGCAGTTGAAGCTTTCTTT,CASSSGQGAVEAFF
-,TRBV15,-,TRBJ1-2,TGTGCCACCAGCAGAGGGACAGACTATGGCTACACCTTC,CATSRGTDYGYTF
-,TRBV3-1/TRBV3-2,-,TRBJ1-1,TGTGCCAGCAGCCCGGGGGAGGGACGCCGGAACACTGAAGCTTTCTTT,CASSPGEGRRNTEAFF
-,TRBV7-2,few,TRBJ1-2,TGTGCCAGCAGCTTAGTTTTTTCGAGGCCCGACTATGGCTACACCTTC,CASSLVFSRPDYGYTF
-,TRBV27,-,TRBJ1-1,TGTGCCAGCAGTCCGTCGGGGCCCCACACTGAAGCTTTCTTT,CASSPSGPHTEAFF
TRBD2,TRBV29-1,-,TRBJ2-3,TGCAGCGCAGCTCCGAGGCTAGCGGGAGGGTTGGATACGCAGTATTTT,CSAAPRLAGGLDTQYF
TRBD1,TRBV19,once,TRBJ1-2,TGTGCCAGTAACCAACAGGGGGCAAAGTCAGGAGGCTACACCTTC,CASNQQGAKSGGYTF
TRBD1,TRBV25-1,-,TRBJ1-5,TGTGCCAGCAGGCAGAAGACAGGGAGGCGAAGTCAGCCCCAGCATTTT,CASRQKTGRRSQPQHF
-,TRBV6-5,-,TRBJ2-7,TGTGCCAGCAGGGTCCGGGAGAGTAACGAGCAGTACTTC,CASRVRESNEQYF
-,TRBV7-9,-,TRBJ2-7,TGTGCCAGCAGCCGCCTCTACGAGCAGTACTTC,CASSRLYEQYF
-,TRBV7-2,-,TRBJ2-2,TGTGCCAGCAGCTTGGAGTCCCTGGATCTGTTTTTT,CASSLESLDLFF
TRBD1,TRBV4-1,-,TRBJ1-1,TGCGCCAGCAGCCACAAGGGACAGGGGGCAATGAACACTGAAGCTTTCTTT,CASSHKGQGAMNTEAFF
-,TRBV11-2,-,TRBJ1-1,TGTGCCAGCAGCTTCGGGGGGGCAACCCTTGAAGCTTTCTTT,CASSFGGATLEAFF
TRBD1,TRBV18,-,TRBJ1-1,TGTGCCAGCTCACCGACAGGGGGCGCTGAGACTGAAGCTTTCTTT,CASSPTGGAETEAFF
TRBD1,TRBV11-2,-,TRBJ1-3,TGTGCCGGATACGGGACAGCCGATTCCCACACCATATATTTT,CAGYGTADSHTIYF
-,TRBV7-2,-,TRBJ1-5,TGTGCCAGCAGCTACAAGGGGAGCAATCAGCCCCAGCATTTT,CASSYKGSNQPQHF
TRBD2,TRBV6-2/TRBV6-3,few,TRBJ2-1,TGTGCCAGCAGTTCGGGAGGGGAGGCCTACAATGAGCAGTTCTTC,CASSSGGEAYNEQFF
-,TRBV13,-,TRBJ2-3,TGTGCCAGCAGCCCCGCGCCCACTAGCACAGATACGCAGTATTTT,CASSPAPTSTDTQYF
-,TRBV4-1,-,TRBJ2-2,TGCGCCAGCAGCCAAGATACTCCGAACACCGGGGAGCTGTTTTTT,CASSQDTPNTGELFF
-,TRBV7-2,-,TRBJ2-7,TGTGCCAGCACCTTAACAGGGTACCACTCCTACGAGCAGTACTTC,CASTLTGYHSYEQYF
-,TRBV6-5,-,TRBJ1-1,TGTGCCAGCACCTCCCCGGGGGAAACTGAAGCTTTCTTT,CASTSPGETEAFF
TRBD2,TRBV5-1,-,TRBJ2-3,TGCGCCAGCAGCATCAGGGACTATACTACAGATACGCAGTATTTT,CASSIRDYTTDTQYF
-,TRBV29-1,-,TRBJ1-3,TGCAGCGCAAGCAGGTCTGGAAACACCATATATTTT,CSASRSGNTIYF
-,TRBV19,-,TRBJ2-5,TGTGCCAGTAGTATAGCCTGGTTGGGGCCCGAGACAGAGACCCAGTACTTC,CASSIAWLGPETETQYF
TRBD2,TRBV11-3,-,TRBJ2-5,TGTGCCAGCAGTTTGCGGACTAGCGGGAGCCCAAGGGAAGAGACCCAGTACTTC,CASSLRTSGSPREETQYF
-,TRBV3-1/TRBV3-2,-,TRBJ2-7,TGTGCCAGCAGGGACGGGAACTCCTACGAGCAGTACTTC,CASRDGNSYEQYF
TRBD2,TRBV7-9,-,TRBJ2-2,TGTGCCAGCAGCTTTCTACTAGCGGGAGCCGGCGGGGAGCTGTTTTTT,CASSFLLAGAGGELFF
-,TRBV9,-,TRBJ1-1,TGTGCCAGCAGCGTAGTGCGGACCTTTGAAGCTTTCTTT,CASSVVRTFEAFF
TRBD1,TRBV18,-,TRBJ1-2,TGTGCCAGCTCAACCTATACGGACAGGGACGGCTACACCTTC,CASSTYTDRDGYTF